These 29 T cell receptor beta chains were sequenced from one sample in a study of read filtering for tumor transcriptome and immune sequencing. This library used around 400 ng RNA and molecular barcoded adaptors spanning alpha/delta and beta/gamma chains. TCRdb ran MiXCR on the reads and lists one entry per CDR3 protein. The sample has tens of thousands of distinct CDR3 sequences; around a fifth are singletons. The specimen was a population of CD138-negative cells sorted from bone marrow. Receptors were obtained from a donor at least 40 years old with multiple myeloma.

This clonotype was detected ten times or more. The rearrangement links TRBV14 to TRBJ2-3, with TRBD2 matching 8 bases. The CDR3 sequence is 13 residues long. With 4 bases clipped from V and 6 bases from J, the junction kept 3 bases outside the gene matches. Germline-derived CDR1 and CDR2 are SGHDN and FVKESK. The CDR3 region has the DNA TGTGCCAGCAGCCGACGACTAGCGGATACGCAGTATTTT. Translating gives CASSRRLADTQYF.

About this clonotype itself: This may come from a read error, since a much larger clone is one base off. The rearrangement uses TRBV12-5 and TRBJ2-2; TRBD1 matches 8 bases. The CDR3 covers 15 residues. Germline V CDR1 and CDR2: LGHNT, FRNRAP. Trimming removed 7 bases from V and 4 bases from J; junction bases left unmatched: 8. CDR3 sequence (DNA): TGTGCTAGTGTCGCCCCACAGGGGGGCACCGGGGAGCTGTTTTTT. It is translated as CASVAPQGGTGELFF. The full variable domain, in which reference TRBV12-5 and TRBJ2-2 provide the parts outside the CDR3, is DARVTQTPRHKVTEMGQEVTMRCQPILGHNTVFWYRQTMMQGLELLAYFRNRAPLDDSGMPKDRFSAEMPDATLATLKIQPSEPRDSAVYFCASVAPQGGTGELFFGEGSRLTVL.

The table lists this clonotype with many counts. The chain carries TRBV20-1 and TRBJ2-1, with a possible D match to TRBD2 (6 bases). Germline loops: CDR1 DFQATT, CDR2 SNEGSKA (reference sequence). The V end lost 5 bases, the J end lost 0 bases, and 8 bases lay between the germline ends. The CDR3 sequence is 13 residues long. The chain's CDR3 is CSAVGSSYNEQFF. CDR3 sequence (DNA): TGCAGTGCTGTCGGGAGCTCCTACAATGAGCAGTTCTTC.

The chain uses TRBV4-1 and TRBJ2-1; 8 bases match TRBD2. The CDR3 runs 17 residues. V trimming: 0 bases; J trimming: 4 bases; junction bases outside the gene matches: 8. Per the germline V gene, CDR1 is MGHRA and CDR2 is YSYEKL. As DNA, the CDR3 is TGCGCCAGCAGCCAAGAAGGGCCAGCGGGGGAATACAATGAGCAGTTCTTC. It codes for CASSQEGPAGEYNEQFF.

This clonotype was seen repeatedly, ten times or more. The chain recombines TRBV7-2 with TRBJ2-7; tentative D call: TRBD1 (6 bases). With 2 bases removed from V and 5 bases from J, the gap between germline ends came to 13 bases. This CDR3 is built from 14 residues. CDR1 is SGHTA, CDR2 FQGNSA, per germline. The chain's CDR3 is CASSLKWGRDEQYF. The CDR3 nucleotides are TGTGCCAGCAGCTTAAAGTGGGGGCGGGACGAGCAGTACTTC.

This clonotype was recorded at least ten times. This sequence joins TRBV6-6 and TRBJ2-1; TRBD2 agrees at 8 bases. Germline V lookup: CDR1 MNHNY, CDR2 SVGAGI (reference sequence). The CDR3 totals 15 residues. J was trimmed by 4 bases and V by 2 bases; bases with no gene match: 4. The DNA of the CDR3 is TGTGCCAGCAGTTACCGGGGGGGCGTTTACAATGAGCAGTTCTTC. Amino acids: CASSYRGGVYNEQFF.

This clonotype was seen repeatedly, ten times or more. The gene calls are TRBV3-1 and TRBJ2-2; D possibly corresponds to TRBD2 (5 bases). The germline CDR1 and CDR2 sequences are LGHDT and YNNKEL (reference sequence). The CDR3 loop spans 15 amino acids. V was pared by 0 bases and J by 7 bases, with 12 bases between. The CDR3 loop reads CASSQDTTEGGELFF. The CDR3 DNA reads TGTGCCAGCAGCCAAGATACTACTGAGGGCGGGGAGCTGTTTTTT.

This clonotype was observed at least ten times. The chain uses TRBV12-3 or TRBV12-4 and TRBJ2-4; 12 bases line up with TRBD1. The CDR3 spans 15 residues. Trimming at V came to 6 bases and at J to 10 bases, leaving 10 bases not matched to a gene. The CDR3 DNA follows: TGTGCCAGCAGCTTACCGGGACAGGGGGCCTTAATTCAGTACTTC. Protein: CASSLPGQGALIQYF.

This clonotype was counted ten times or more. CDR3 nucleotides: TGTGCCAGCAGTCACCAATCCACTAGCGGGGGGGCCGGGGAGCTGTTTTTT. Amino acids: CASSHQSTSGGAGELFF. This chain connects TRBV7-8 to TRBJ2-2; 13 bases line up with TRBD2. The CDR3 has 17 amino acids. Germline values: CDR1 SGHVS, CDR2 FQNEAQ. The junction had 10 bases not matched to a gene; V was cut back by 6 bases and J by 6 bases.

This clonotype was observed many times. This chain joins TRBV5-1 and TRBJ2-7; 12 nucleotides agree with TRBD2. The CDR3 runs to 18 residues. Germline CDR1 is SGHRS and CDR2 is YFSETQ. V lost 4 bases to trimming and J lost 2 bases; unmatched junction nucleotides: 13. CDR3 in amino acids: CASSDGGTSGLGAYEQYF. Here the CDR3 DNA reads TGCGCCAGCAGCGACGGCGGGACTAGCGGGCTTGGGGCCTACGAGCAGTACTTC.

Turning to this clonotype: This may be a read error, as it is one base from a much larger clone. The DNA of the CDR3 is TGTGCCATCAGTAAGCGGGGGGTTATCACAGATACGCAGTATTTT. Residues: CAISKRGVITDTQYF. J is TRBJ2-3 and V is TRBV28, with 9 bases that match TRBD2. Germline V gene sequence: CDR1 MDHEN, CDR2 SYDVKM. The CDR3 loop spans 15 amino acids.

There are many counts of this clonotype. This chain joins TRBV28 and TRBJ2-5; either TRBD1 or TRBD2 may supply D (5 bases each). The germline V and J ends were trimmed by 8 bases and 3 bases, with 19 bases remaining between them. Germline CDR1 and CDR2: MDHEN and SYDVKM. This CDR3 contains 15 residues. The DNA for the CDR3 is TGTGCCAGCTCGTCCTCCGGGACGGGAAAAGAGACCCAGTACTTC. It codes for CASSSSGTGKETQYF. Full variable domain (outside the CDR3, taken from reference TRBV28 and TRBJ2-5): DVKVTQSSRYLVKRTGEKVFLECVQDMDHENMFWYRQDPGLGLRLIYFSYDVKMKEKGDIPEGYSVSREKKERFSLILESASTNQTSMYLCASSSSGTGKETQYFGPGTRLLVL.

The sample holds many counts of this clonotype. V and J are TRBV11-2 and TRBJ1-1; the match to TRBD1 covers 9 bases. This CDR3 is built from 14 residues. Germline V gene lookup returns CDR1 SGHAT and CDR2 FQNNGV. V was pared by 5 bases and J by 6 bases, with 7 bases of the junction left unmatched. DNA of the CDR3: TGTGCCAGCAGCCAAGAGGACAGGGGCTCTGAAGCTTTCTTT. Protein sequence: CASSQEDRGSEAFF.

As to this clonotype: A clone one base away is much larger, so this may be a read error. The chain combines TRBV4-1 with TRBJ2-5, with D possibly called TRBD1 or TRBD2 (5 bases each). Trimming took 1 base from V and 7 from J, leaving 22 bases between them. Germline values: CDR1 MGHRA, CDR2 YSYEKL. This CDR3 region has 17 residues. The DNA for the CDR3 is TGCGCCAGCAGCCAAGGGGTCCTCCGGGGTCGTGGGGGGACCCAGTACTTC. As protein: CASSQGVLRGRGGTQYF.

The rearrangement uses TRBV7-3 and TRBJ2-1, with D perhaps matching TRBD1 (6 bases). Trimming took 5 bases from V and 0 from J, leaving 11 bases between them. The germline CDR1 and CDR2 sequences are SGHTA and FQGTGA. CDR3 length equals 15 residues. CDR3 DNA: TGTGCCAGCAGCACCGCAGGGGACTCCTACAATGAGCAGTTCTTC. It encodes CASSTAGDSYNEQFF.

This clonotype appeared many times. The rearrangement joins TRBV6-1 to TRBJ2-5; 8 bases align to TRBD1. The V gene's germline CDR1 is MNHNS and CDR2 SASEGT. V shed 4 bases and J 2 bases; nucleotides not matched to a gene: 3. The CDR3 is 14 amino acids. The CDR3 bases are TGTGCCAGCAGTGCCCAGGGGGCTCAAGAGACCCAGTACTTC. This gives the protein CASSAQGAQETQYF.

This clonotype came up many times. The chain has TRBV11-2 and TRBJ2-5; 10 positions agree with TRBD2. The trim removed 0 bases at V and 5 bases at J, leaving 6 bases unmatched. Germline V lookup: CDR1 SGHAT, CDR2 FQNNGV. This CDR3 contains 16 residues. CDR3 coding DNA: TGTGCCAGCAGCTTAGAAAAACTAGCGGGATCCGAGACCCAGTACTTC. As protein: CASSLEKLAGSETQYF.

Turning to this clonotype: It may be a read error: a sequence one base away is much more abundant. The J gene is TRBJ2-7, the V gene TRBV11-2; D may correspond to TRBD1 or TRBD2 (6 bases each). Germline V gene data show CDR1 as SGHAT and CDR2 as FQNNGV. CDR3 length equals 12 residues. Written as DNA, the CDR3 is TGTGCCAGCAGCTTTGGGGGGCACGAGCCGTACTTC. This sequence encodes CASSFGGHEPYF. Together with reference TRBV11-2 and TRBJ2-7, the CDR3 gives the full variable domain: EAGVAQSPRYKIIEKRQSVAFWCNPISGHATLYWYQQILGQGPKLLIQFQNNGVVDDSQLPKDRFSAERLKGVDSTLKIQPAKLEDSAVYLCASSFGGHEPYFGPGTRLTVT.

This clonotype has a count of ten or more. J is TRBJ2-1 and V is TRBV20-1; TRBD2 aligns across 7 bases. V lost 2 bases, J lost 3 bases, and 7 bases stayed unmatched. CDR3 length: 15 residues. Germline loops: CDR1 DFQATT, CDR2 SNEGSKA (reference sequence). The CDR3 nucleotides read TGCAGTGCTAGACCCCGGCTAGCGGTCTACAATGAGCAGTTCTTC. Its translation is CSARPRLAVYNEQFF.

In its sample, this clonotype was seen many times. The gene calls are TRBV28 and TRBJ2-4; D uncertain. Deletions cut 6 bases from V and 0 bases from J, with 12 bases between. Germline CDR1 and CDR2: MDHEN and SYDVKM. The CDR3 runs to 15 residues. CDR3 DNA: TGTGCCAGCAGCAGAGGAGAGTTAGCCAAAAACATTCAGTACTTC. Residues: CASSRGELAKNIQYF.

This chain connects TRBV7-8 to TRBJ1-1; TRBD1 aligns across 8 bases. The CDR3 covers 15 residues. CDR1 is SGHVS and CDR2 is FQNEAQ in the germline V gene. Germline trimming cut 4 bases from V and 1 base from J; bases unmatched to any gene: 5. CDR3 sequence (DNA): TGTGCCAGCAGCTCACAGGGGGGGAGGAACACTGAAGCTTTCTTT. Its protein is CASSSQGGRNTEAFF. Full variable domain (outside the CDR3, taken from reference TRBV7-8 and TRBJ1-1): GAGVSQSPRYKVAKRGQDVALRCDPISGHVSLFWYQQALGQGPEFLTYFQNEAQLDKSGLPSDRFFAERPEGSVSTLKIQRTQQEDSAVYLCASSSQGGRNTEAFFGQGTRLTVV.

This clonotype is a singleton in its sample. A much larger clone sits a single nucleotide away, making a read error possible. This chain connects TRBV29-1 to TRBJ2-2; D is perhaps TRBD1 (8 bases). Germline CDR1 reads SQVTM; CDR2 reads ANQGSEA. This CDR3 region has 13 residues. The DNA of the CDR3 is TGCAGCGGCGGACAGGGAATAAGCGGGGAGCTGCTTTTT. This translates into CSGGQGISGELLF.

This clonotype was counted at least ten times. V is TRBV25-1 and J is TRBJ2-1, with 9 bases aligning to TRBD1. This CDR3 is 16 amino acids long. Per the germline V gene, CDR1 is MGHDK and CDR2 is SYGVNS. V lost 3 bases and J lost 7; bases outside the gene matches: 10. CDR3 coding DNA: TGTGCCAGCAGTGACGTCGGGACAGGGAGCGTTAATGAGCAGTTCTTC. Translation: CASSDVGTGSVNEQFF. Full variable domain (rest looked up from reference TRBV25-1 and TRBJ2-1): EADIYQTPRYLVIGTGKKITLECSQTMGHDKMYWYQQDPGMELHLIHYSYGVNSTEKGDLSSESTVSRIRTEHFPLTLESARPSHTSQYLCASSDVGTGSVNEQFFGPGTRLTVL.

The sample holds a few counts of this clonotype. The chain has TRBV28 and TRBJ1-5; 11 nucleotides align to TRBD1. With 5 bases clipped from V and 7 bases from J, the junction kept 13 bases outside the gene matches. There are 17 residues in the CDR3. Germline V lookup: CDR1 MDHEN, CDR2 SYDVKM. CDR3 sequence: CASSLSQWGQGGQPQHF. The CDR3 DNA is TGTGCCAGCAGTCTCTCCCAATGGGGACAGGGGGGACAGCCCCAGCATTTT.

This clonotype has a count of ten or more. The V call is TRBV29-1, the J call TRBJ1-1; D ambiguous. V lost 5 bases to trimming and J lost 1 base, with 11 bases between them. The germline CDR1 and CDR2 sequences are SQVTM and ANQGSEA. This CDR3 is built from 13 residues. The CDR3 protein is CSVSGSGNTEAFF. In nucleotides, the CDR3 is TGCAGCGTTTCTGGGTCCGGGAACACTGAAGCTTTCTTT.

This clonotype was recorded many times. CDR3: CASSEARRDYNEQFF. DNA for the CDR3: TGTGCCAGCAGTGAAGCTAGACGGGACTACAATGAGCAGTTCTTC. This rearrangement joins TRBV2 to TRBJ2-1; TRBD2 is a possible D gene (5 bases). CDR1 SNHLY and CDR2 FYNNEI come from the germline V gene. V gave up 0 bases and J gave up 3 bases, with 9 bases separating them. The CDR3 totals 15 residues.

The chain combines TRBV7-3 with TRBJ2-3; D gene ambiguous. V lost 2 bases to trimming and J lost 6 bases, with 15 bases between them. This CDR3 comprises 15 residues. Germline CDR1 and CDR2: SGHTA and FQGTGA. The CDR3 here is CASSLGPGLRDTQYF. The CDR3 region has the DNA TGTGCCAGCAGCTTAGGTCCCGGTTTGAGGGATACGCAGTATTTT. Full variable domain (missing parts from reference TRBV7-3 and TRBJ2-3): GAGVSQTPSNKVTEKGKYVELRCDPISGHTALYWYRQSLGQGPEFLIYFQGTGAADDSGLPNDRFFAVRPEGSVSTLKIQRTERGDSAVYLCASSLGPGLRDTQYFGPGTRLTVL.

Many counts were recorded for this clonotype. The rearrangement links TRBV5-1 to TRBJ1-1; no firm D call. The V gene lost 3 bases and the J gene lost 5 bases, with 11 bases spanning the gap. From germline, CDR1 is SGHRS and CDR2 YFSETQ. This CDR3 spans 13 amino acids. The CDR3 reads CASSYSIGTEAFF. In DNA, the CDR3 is TGCGCCAGCAGCTATTCCATAGGTACTGAAGCTTTCTTT.

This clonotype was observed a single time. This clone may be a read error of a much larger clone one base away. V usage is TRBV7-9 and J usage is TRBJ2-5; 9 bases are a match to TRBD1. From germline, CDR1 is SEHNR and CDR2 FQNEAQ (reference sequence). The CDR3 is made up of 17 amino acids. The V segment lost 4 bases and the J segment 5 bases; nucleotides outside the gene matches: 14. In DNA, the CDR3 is TGTGCCAGCAGCTCAACCCCCGGGACAGGGCTGAGGGAGACCCAGTACTTC. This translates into CASSSTPGTGLRETQYF.